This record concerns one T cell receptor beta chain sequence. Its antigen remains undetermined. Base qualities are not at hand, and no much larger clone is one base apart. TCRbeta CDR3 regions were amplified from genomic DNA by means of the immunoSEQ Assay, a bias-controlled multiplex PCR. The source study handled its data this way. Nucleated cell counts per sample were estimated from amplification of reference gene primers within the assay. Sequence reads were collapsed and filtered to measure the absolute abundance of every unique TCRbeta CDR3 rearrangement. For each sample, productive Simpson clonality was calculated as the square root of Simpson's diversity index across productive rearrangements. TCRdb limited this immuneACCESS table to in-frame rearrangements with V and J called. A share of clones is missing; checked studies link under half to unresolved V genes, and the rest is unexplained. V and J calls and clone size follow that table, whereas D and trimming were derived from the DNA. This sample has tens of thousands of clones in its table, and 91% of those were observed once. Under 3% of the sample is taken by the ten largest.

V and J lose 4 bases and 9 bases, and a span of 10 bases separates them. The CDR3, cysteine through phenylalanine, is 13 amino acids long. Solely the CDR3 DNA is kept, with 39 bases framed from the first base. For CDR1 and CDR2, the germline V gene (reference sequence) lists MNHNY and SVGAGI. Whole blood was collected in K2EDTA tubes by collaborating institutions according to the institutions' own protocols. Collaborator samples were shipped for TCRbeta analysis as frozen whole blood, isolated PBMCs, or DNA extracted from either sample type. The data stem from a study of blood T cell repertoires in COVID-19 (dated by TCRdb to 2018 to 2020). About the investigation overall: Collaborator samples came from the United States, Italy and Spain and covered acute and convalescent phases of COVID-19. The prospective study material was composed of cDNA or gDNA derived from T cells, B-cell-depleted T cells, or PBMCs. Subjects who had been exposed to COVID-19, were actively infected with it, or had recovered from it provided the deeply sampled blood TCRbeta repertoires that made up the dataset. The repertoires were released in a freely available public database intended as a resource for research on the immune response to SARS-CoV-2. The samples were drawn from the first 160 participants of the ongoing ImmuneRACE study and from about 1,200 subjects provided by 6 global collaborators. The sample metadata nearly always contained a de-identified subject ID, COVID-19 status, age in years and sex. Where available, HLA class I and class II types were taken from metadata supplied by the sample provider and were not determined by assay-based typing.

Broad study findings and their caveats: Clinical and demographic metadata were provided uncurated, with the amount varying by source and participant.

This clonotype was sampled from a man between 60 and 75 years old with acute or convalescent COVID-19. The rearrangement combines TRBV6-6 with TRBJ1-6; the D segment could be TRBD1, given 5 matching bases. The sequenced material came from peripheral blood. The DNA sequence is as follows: TGTGCCAGCAGTTCGGGCAGGGCTTCACCCCTCCACTTT. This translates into CASSSGRASPLHF.